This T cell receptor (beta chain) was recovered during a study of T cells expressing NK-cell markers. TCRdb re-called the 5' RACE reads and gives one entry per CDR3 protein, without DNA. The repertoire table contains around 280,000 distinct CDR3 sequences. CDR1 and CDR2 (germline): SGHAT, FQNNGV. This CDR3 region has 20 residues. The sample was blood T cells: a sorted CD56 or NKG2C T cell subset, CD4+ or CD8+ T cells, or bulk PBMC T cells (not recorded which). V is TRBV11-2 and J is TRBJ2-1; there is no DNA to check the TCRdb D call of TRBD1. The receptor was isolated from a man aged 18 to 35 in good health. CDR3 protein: CASSREVFQVFGGGSNEQFF.